These T cell receptor beta chains were read from a single sample in a study of T cells in Graves' hyperthyroidism and ophthalmopathy. TCRdb re-called the multiplex PCR reads with MiXCR, one entry per CDR3 protein. Found here are hundreds of thousands of distinct CDR3 sequences, around 13% of them singletons; the top ten hold under 15%. Sequenced material: blood. The source is a woman between 45 and 65 years old with Graves' ophthalmopathy. The CDR3 runs from the conserved cysteine through the conserved F or W. D genes are given only for firm matches. A row's size may be missing; if present it is once, few, many or a size class.

v_call: TRBV20-1; clone_size: many; j_call: TRBJ2-5; d_call: TRBD2; cdr3_nt: TGCAGTGCTAGACTAGCGGAAATTCAAGAGACCCAGTACTTC; cdr3_aa: CSARLAEIQETQYF
v_call: TRBV4-3; clone_size: NA; j_call: TRBJ2-3; d_call: NA; cdr3_nt: TGCGCCAGCAGCCAAGATTCGCCAGATACGCAGTATTTT; cdr3_aa: CASSQDSPDTQYF
v_call: TRBV15; clone_size: few; j_call: TRBJ2-7; d_call: NA; cdr3_nt: TGTGCCACCAGCAGATCACCTTTACAGGTGCCCGCCTACGAGCAGTACTTC; cdr3_aa: CATSRSPLQVPAYEQYF
v_call: TRBV15; clone_size: many; j_call: TRBJ1-5; d_call: TRBD1; cdr3_nt: TGTGCCACCAGCAGAGACCCGATTACAGGGGCCGGGAATCAGCCCCAGCATTTT; cdr3_aa: CATSRDPITGAGNQPQHF
v_call: TRBV5-5; clone_size: few; j_call: TRBJ2-7; d_call: TRBD2; cdr3_nt: TGTGCCAGCAGCGCCTCGGGACTAGCCCTACTTTGGGAGCAGTACTTC; cdr3_aa: CASSASGLALLWEQYF
v_call: TRBV10-3; clone_size: many; j_call: TRBJ1-2; d_call: NA; cdr3_nt: TGTGCCATCAGTGCTGGGCTTACTAACTATGGCTACACCTTC; cdr3_aa: CAISAGLTNYGYTF
v_call: TRBV20-1; clone_size: many; j_call: TRBJ2-7; d_call: TRBD2; cdr3_nt: TGCAGTGCCCCGGGACTAGCGGGAGACGAGCAGTACTTC; cdr3_aa: CSAPGLAGDEQYF
v_call: TRBV7-2; clone_size: many; j_call: TRBJ2-3; d_call: NA; cdr3_nt: TGTGCCAGCAGCCGCGGTACTAACACAGATACGCAGTATTTT; cdr3_aa: CASSRGTNTDTQYF
v_call: TRBV5-1; clone_size: many; j_call: TRBJ2-1; d_call: NA; cdr3_nt: TGCGCCAGCAGTCCCTCGTGGAGCGATGAGCAGTTCTTC; cdr3_aa: CASSPSWSDEQFF
v_call: TRBV20-1; clone_size: many; j_call: TRBJ1-6; d_call: NA; cdr3_nt: TGCAGTGCTAGAGGGGTGGCACTAGATAATTCACCCCTCCACTTT; cdr3_aa: CSARGVALDNSPLHF
v_call: TRBV7-6; clone_size: many; j_call: TRBJ2-3; d_call: NA; cdr3_nt: TGTGCCAGCAGCTTCCGGGACCGAATCACAGATACGCAGTATTTT; cdr3_aa: CASSFRDRITDTQYF
v_call: TRBV15; clone_size: many; j_call: TRBJ1-1; d_call: TRBD1; cdr3_nt: TGTGCCACCAGCAGAGATTTACAGGGGTTAACTGAAGCTTTCTTT; cdr3_aa: CATSRDLQGLTEAFF
v_call: TRBV29-1; clone_size: NA; j_call: TRBJ1-4; d_call: NA; cdr3_nt: TGCAGCGTTGAAGGTTGGGGGGCAACTAATGAAAAACTGTTTTTT; cdr3_aa: CSVEGWGATNEKLFF
v_call: TRBV27; clone_size: NA; j_call: TRBJ2-1; d_call: NA; cdr3_nt: TGTGCCAGCAGTTCGCTAGTCAGAAAGGGTAATGAGCAGTTCTTC; cdr3_aa: CASSSLVRKGNEQFF
v_call: TRBV5-1; clone_size: many; j_call: TRBJ1-1; d_call: NA; cdr3_nt: TGCGCCAGCAGCTTGGCCCTGGGGACCCACACTGAAGCTTTCTTT; cdr3_aa: CASSLALGTHTEAFF
v_call: TRBV30; clone_size: many; j_call: TRBJ2-7; d_call: NA; cdr3_nt: TGTGCCTGGAGTGTACAACTGACTACCGAGCAGTACTTC; cdr3_aa: CAWSVQLTTEQYF
v_call: TRBV27; clone_size: few; j_call: TRBJ2-1; d_call: NA; cdr3_nt: TGTGCCAGCCGACTATATAGCACCAATGAGCAGTTCTTC; cdr3_aa: CASRLYSTNEQFF